Listed here are 20 T cell receptor beta chains from one sample, sequenced in a study of blood T cell repertoires in COVID-19. Some clones are missing from TCRdb's copy, which holds only in-frame ones; the method was immunoSEQ multiplex PCR. In the table there are under 130,000 clones, roughly two thirds of which are singletons. Source material: peripheral blood. These receptors were collected from a man at least 80 years old with acute or convalescent COVID-19.

This clone occurred once. This chain links TRBV7-8 with TRBJ2-5; TRBD1 matches 7 bases. Germline lookup yields CDR1 SGHVS and CDR2 FQNEAQ. This CDR3 has 14 residues. Germline trimming cut 1 base from V and 4 bases from J; bases unmatched to any gene: 3. The CDR3 DNA follows: TGTGCCAGCAGCTTAGGAGACAGGGCAGAGACCCAGTACTTC. This codes for CASSLGDRAETQYF.

This clone was seen ten or more times. The sample holds other DNA sequences that translate to the same CDR3. CDR3 sequence: CASSLTGSYGYTF. The CDR3 DNA is TGTGCCAGCAGCTTGACAGGGAGCTATGGCTACACCTTC. This chain links TRBV12-3 or TRBV12-4 with TRBJ1-2; 7 bases match TRBD1. The CDR3 spans 13 residues. V gave up 6 bases and J gave up 4 bases; unmatched junction bases: 5.

The V gene is TRBV10-2, the J gene TRBJ2-1, with TRBD1 as a possible D gene (6 bases). CDR3 size: 14 residues. From germline, CDR1 is WSHSY and CDR2 SAAADI. The V and J ends lost 7 bases and 2 bases respectively, with 12 bases between them. Here the CDR3 DNA reads TGCGCCAGCACAGAGGGGGTGCCCTACAATGAGCAGTTCTTC. Encoded protein: CASTEGVPYNEQFF.

The chain employs TRBV3-1 (or the pseudogene TRBV3-2) and TRBJ2-1, with TRBD2 as a possible D gene (6 bases). The V gene's germline CDR1 is LGHDT and CDR2 YNNKEL (reference sequence). Between the trimmed V and J ends, which lost 5 bases and 14 bases, there was a span of 16 bases. CDR3 length: 12 residues. CDR3 sequence: CASSEGPGEEFF. CDR3 in DNA: TGTGCCAGCAGCGAAGGACCGGGGGAGGAGTTCTTC.

The chain carries TRBV10-3 and TRBJ2-5; weak D call: TRBD2 (6 bases). The CDR3 loop spans 11 amino acids. Germline-derived CDR1 and CDR2 are ENHRY and SYGVKD. V was shortened by 10 bases and J by 4 bases, with 10 bases between the two germline ends. The CDR3 nucleotides are TGTGCCAGCGGGAAGGGAGAGACCCAGTACTTC. Its translation: CASGKGETQYF.

This chain connects TRBV21-1 to TRBJ2-3; TRBD2 is the table's D call and was not checked against the DNA. TRBV21-1 is a documented pseudogene. The length of the CDR3 is 21 residues. CDR3 in amino acids: CASSPKSGTSGPFCGTDTQYF. The CDR3 coding sequence is TGTGCCAGCAGCCCCAAATCCGGGACTAGCGGTCCATTTTGTGGCACAGATACGCAGTATTTT.

The chain uses TRBV5-4 and TRBJ1-2; 9 bases align to TRBD1. The CDR3 runs 13 residues. J gave up 10 bases and V 3 bases, and 7 bases lay outside the gene matches. Germline V gene sequence: CDR1 SGHNT, CDR2 YYREEE (reference sequence). CDR3 in amino acids: CASSSGTGTIYTF. The CDR3, as DNA: TGTGCCAGCAGCTCCGGGACAGGGACCATCTACACCTTC. The full variable domain, completed using reference TRBV5-4 and TRBJ1-2, is ETGVTQSPTHLIKTRGQQVTLRCSSQSGHNTVSWYQQALGQGPQFIFQYYREEENGRGNFPPRFSGLQFPNYSSELNVNALELDDSALYLCASSSGTGTIYTFGSGTRLTVV.

This clone came up a few times. V usage is TRBV29-1 and J usage is TRBJ1-5; 11 nucleotides agree with TRBD1. CDR1 and CDR2 (germline): SQVTM, ANQGSEA. The CDR3 spans 14 residues. Trimming removed 6 bases from V and 2 bases from J; junction bases left unmatched: 3. CDR3 sequence reads: CSVGDRGGNQPQHF. CDR3 nucleotides: TGCAGCGTCGGGGACAGGGGGGGCAATCAGCCCCAGCATTTT.

This clone has only one observation. This rearrangement joins TRBV7-9 to TRBJ1-2, with D tentatively TRBD1 (6 bases). The CDR3 covers 16 residues. The germline V gene has CDR1 SEHNR and CDR2 FQNEAQ (reference sequence). The V gene lost 1 base and the J gene lost 4 bases, with 16 bases spanning the gap. CDR3 in amino acids: CASSLGGYRASYGYTF. The CDR3 nucleotides are TGTGCCAGCAGCTTAGGGGGGTACAGGGCATCCTATGGCTACACCTTC. The variable domain in full, completed from reference TRBV7-9 and TRBJ1-2, reads DTGVSQNPRHKITKRGQNVTFRCDPISEHNRLYWYRQTLGQGPEFLTYFQNEAQLEKSRLLSDRFSAERPKGSFSTLEIQRTEQGDSAMYLCASSLGGYRASYGYTFGSGTRLTVV.

This clone has a handful of counts. J is TRBJ1-6 and V is TRBV7-2, with TRBD1 matching 7 bases. The CDR3 consists of 13 residues. The germline CDR1 and CDR2 sequences are SGHTA and FQGNSA. Trimming took 8 bases from V and 8 from J; bases not matched to a gene: 6. The CDR3 is CASWGQTDSPLHF. The CDR3, as DNA: TGTGCCAGCTGGGGACAGACCGATTCACCCCTCCACTTT.

The chain recombines TRBV5-4 with TRBJ1-1; tentatively, D is TRBD1 (6 bases). The germline V gene encodes CDR1 SGHNT and CDR2 YYREEE (reference sequence). Trimming shortened V by 3 bases and J by 5 bases, and 20 bases separated the two germline ends. This CDR3 has 16 residues. The CDR3 here is CASSSHIQGMGTEAFF. The CDR3 DNA is TGTGCCAGCAGCTCGCATATACAGGGTATGGGTACTGAAGCTTTCTTT.

CDR3 sequence (DNA): TGTGCCAGCAGTTTACCCGGGAGCGAGCAGTACTTC. Protein sequence: CASSLPGSEQYF. The genes are TRBV12-3 or TRBV12-4 and TRBJ2-7; D may be TRBD2 (6 bases). This CDR3 contains 12 residues. V was trimmed by 2 bases and J by 6 bases, leaving 8 bases between them.

This clone was observed a few times. This CDR3 is also generated by other DNA sequences in the sample. This rearrangement joins TRBV5-4 to TRBJ1-1, with D hard to call. The germline V gene has CDR1 SGHNT and CDR2 YYREEE (reference sequence). This CDR3 region has 12 residues. V was trimmed by 4 bases and J by 3 bases, leaving 7 bases between them. CDR3 amino acids: CASSPRDTEAFF. The CDR3 bases are TGTGCCAGCAGCCCAAGAGACACTGAAGCTTTCTTT.

This sequence joins TRBV28 and TRBJ2-1; TRBD2 aligns across 8 bases. The CDR3 consists of 15 residues. The junction had 9 bases not matched to a gene; V was cut back by 9 bases and J by 2 bases. The germline V gene has CDR1 MDHEN and CDR2 SYDVKM. As DNA, the CDR3 is TGTGCCAGTCTTGGGGGTAGCGGGGCCTACAATGAGCAGTTCTTC. Translation: CASLGGSGAYNEQFF.

This clone was counted many times. The rearrangement joins TRBV9 to TRBJ1-5; D unresolved. The CDR3 runs to 14 residues. Germline CDR1 SGDLS, CDR2 YYNGEE. Trimming took off 2 bases at V and 1 base at J, with 7 bases between the two ends. In DNA form, the CDR3 reads TGTGCCAGCAGCGTGGCTCCCAGCAATCAGCCCCAGCATTTT. Translation gives CASSVAPSNQPQHF.

The V gene is TRBV19, the J gene TRBJ1-1; D is undetermined. Trimming left V 3 bases short and J 1 base short, with 12 bases between. CDR3 size: 15 residues. Germline CDR1 is LNHDA and CDR2 is SQIVND (reference sequence). CDR3 amino acids: CASSIGETRNTEAFF. The CDR3 coding sequence is TGTGCCAGTAGTATTGGGGAGACCAGGAACACTGAAGCTTTCTTT.

This clone was found many times. The chain joins TRBV9 to TRBJ2-1; 8 bases line up with TRBD2. Germline CDR1 and CDR2: SGDLS and YYNGEE. V dropped 3 bases and J dropped 4; count of bases not matched to a gene: 6. The CDR3 has 15 residues. CDR3 amino acids: CASSALAGLYNEQFF. The DNA of the CDR3 is TGTGCCAGCAGCGCCTTAGCGGGACTATACAATGAGCAGTTCTTC.

The chain recombines TRBV11-2 with TRBJ2-7; 8 nucleotides align to TRBD1. The germline V gene has CDR1 SGHAT and CDR2 FQNNGV. After removal of 10 bases from V and 4 bases from J, the junction contained 12 bases not matched to a gene. This CDR3 has 14 amino acids. Written as DNA, the CDR3 is TGTGCCACTAGGGTCGGGACAGGCCCATACGAGCAGTACTTC. Protein: CATRVGTGPYEQYF.

This clone was observed a single time. This chain connects TRBV5-6 to TRBJ2-7; 9 bases agree with TRBD1. The trim removed 3 bases at V and 3 bases at J, leaving 10 bases unmatched. Per germline, CDR1 SGHDT and CDR2 YYEEEE. The CDR3 is 16 residues long. The CDR3 DNA reads as TGTGCCAGCAGCTCGCGACTATGGACAGGGGACTACGAGCAGTACTTC. It specifies CASSSRLWTGDYEQYF.

This clone was counted only a few times. This chain links TRBV5-4 with TRBJ1-2, with 12 bases that match TRBD1. Trimming cost V 3 bases and J 6 bases; bases outside gene matches: 12. Germline V gene lookup returns CDR1 SGHNT and CDR2 YYREEE (reference sequence). This CDR3 is built from 17 residues. CDR3 in amino acids: CASSSQPGQGAGNGYTF. CDR3 nucleotides: TGTGCCAGCAGCTCCCAACCGGGACAGGGGGCGGGGAATGGCTACACCTTC.